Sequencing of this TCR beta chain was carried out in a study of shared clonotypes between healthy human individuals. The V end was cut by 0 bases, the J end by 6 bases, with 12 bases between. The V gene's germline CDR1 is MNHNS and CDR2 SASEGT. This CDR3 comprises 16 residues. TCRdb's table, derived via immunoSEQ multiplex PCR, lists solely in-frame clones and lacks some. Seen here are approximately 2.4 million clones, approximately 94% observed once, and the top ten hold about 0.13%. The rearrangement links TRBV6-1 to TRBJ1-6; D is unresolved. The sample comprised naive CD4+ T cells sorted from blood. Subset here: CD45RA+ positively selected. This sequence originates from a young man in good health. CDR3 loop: CASSEALLLSNSPLHF. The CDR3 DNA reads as TGTGCCAGCAGTGAAGCGCTCCTGCTCAGTAATTCACCCCTCCACTTT.